The entry below describes one TCR beta chain. TCRdb keeps only in-frame clones here, not all; method: immunoSEQ multiplex PCR. The data hold some 180,000 clones, with around four fifths observed a single time. This entry is derived from a study of blood T cell repertoires in COVID-19. Study-wide background: PBMCs, B-cell-depleted T cells, or T cells were the source of the cDNA or gDNA that made up the material.

Germline-derived CDR1 and CDR2 are MGHRA and YSYEKL. There are 15 residues in the CDR3. The trim removed 6 bases at V and 7 bases at J, leaving 12 bases unmatched. What was sequenced was peripheral blood. The rearrangement links TRBV4-1 to TRBJ2-3, with 8 bases matching TRBD1. The TCR comes from a woman over 75 with acute or convalescent COVID-19. CDR3 in DNA: TGCGCCAGCAGTCCAAATTTAGACAGGGGCCATACGCAGTATTTT. This translates into CASSPNLDRGHTQYF.